A single sample is the source of the 5 T cell receptor beta chains below, sequenced in a study of spatial heterogeneity in lung cancer. General study points: Within tumors, counts of expanded alpha and beta TCRs tracked tumor mutation counts.

Their recognized antigens are unknown. A single record per CDR3 protein comes from TCRdb applying MiXCR to the 5' RACE reads. The repertoire holds over 10,000 distinct CDR3 sequences, with around 3.1% as singletons. Time point indicated: sample taken at primary tumor resection. The sample was lung tumor tissue, taken at surgery. Receptors originate from a male donor with early-stage non-small cell lung cancer.

This clonotype was recorded at least ten times. V is TRBV11-2 and J is TRBJ2-7; D might be TRBD1 (6 bases). This CDR3 spans 15 amino acids. The V and J ends lost 5 bases and 2 bases respectively, with 16 bases between them. Germline V gene lookup returns CDR1 SGHAT and CDR2 FQNNGV. CDR3 in amino acids: CASSLLRTATYEQYF. The CDR3 region has the DNA TGTGCCAGCAGCCTCCTGCGGACAGCAACCTACGAGCAGTACTTC.

Many counts were recorded for this clonotype. The V gene is TRBV29-1, the J gene TRBJ2-6, with D perhaps TRBD2 (5 bases). Germline assignment: CDR1 SQVTM and CDR2 ANQGSEA. The CDR3 totals 13 residues. V lost 6 bases, J lost 2 bases, and 8 bases lay in between. CDR3 loop: CSVRGAGANVLTF. CDR3 in DNA: TGCAGCGTCCGGGGTGCTGGGGCCAACGTCCTGACTTTC. The full variable domain, with the rest looked up from reference TRBV29-1 and TRBJ2-6, is SAVISQKPSRDICQRGTSLTIQCQVDSQVTMMFWYRQQPGQSLTLIATANQGSEATYESGFVIDKFPISRPNLTFSTLTVSNMSPEDSSIYLCSVRGAGANVLTFGAGSRLTVL.

This clonotype was observed many times. The chain couples TRBV27 to TRBJ1-1; D perhaps matches TRBD1 (6 bases). The length of the CDR3 is 14 residues. Per germline, CDR1 MNHEY and CDR2 SMNVEV (reference sequence). Trimming shortened V by 1 base and J by 5 bases, and 11 bases separated the two germline ends. The CDR3 bases are TGTGCCAGCAGTTTATTTGTACAGGGTACTGAAGCTTTCTTT. Protein sequence: CASSLFVQGTEAFF.

The chain combines TRBV7-2 with TRBJ2-1, with TRBD2 as a possible D gene (7 bases). V lost 2 bases and J lost 6, with 14 bases in between. Germline V gene sequence: CDR1 SGHTA, CDR2 FQGNSA. The length of the CDR3 is 15 residues. CDR3 nucleotide sequence: TGTGCCAGCAGCTTAATGGGGGGGGCCCTCAATGAGCAGTTCTTC. This translates into CASSLMGGALNEQFF.

This clonotype was counted a few times. This sequence joins TRBV10-3 and TRBJ2-7, with TRBD1 as a possible D gene (6 bases). This CDR3 is built from 14 residues. Per the germline V gene, CDR1 is ENHRY and CDR2 is SYGVKD. V lost 2 bases, J lost 4 bases, and 12 bases lay in between. DNA for the CDR3: TGTGCCATCAGTGAGGTACAACAGGGATACGAGCAGTACTTC. This translates into CAISEVQQGYEQYF.